What follows is one T cell receptor (beta chain) and its context. Antigen unknown. Patients counted as stable if ophthalmopathy did not develop within 18 months. The sample is drawn from a study of T cells in Graves' hyperthyroidism and ophthalmopathy. Study-level findings and limits: Among clonotypes expanded in thyroid above 0.001, most were also found in blood. Ophthalmopathy could be told apart from stable hyperthyroidism with a 13 V-J model.

Trimming removed 5 bases from V and 3 bases from J, with 14 bases in between. CDR1 is SGHTS, CDR2 YDEGEE, per germline. This CDR3 spans 14 amino acids. Amplification of TCR beta CDR3 regions was performed using RNA transcripts as template. An initial round of RT-PCR targeting the TCR CDR3 relied on the HTBI primer set. TCRdb reprocessed the multiplex PCR reads with MiXCR, giving one entry per CDR3 protein. This sample has more than 650,000 distinct CDR3 sequences; around 13% occur once, and the top ten carry approximately 10%. The sequenced sample was blood. This chain joins TRBV5-8 and TRBJ1-1; possible D gene TRBD1, 6 bases. The TCR was taken from a woman aged 18-30 years with Graves' hyperthyroidism. DNA of the CDR3: TGTGCCAGCAGTGTTACCGGGACATACACTGAAGCTTTCTTT. Translating it yields CASSVTGTYTEAFF.